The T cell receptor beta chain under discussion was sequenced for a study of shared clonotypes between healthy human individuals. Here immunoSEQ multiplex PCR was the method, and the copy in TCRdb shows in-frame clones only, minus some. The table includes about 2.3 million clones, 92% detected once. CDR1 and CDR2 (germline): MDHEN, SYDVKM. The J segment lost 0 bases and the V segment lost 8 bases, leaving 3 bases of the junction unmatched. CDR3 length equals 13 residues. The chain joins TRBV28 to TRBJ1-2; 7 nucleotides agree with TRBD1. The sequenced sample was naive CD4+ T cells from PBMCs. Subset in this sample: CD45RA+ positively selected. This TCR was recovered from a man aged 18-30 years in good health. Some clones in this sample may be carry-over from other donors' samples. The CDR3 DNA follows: TGTGCCAGCCAGGACAGGACTAACTATGGCTACACCTTC. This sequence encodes CASQDRTNYGYTF.